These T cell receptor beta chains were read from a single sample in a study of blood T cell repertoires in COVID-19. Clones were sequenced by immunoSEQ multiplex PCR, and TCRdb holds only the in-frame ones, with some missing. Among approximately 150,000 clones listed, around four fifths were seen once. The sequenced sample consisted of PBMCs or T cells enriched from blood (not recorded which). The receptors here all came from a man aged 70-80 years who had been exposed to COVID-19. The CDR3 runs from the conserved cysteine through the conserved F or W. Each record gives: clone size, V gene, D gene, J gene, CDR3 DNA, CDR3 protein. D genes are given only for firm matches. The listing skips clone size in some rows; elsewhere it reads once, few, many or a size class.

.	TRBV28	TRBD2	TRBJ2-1	TGTGCCAGCAGTTTAGGCGGGAGGGTGAGGTGGGAGCAGTTCTTC	CASSLGGRVRWEQFF
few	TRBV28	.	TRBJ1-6	TGTGCCAGCAGTCCCGGCGGTTCCTATAATTCACCCCTCCACTTT	CASSPGGSYNSPLHF
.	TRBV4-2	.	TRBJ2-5	TGTGCCAGCAGCCAAGACGGCGCGGGGGCAGGAGAGACCCAGTACTTC	CASSQDGAGAGETQYF
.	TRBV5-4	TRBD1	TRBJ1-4	TGTGCCAGCAGCACCTACCGGGACAGGGGTCTGACTAATGAAAAACTGTTTTTT	CASSTYRDRGLTNEKLFF
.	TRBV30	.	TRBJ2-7	TGTGCCTGGTCTAATGCGGGTCGGGAGCAGTACTTC	CAWSNAGREQYF
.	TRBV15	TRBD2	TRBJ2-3	TGTGCCACCAGCCGTAGCGGGAGTACAGATACGCAGTATTTT	CATSRSGSTDTQYF
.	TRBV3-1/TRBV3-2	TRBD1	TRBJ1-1	TGTGCCAGCAGCCAAACAGGGGTTCATGAAGCTTTCTTT	CASSQTGVHEAFF
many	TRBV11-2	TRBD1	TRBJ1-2	TGTGCCAGCAGCTCGTCACAGGGGAGAATCAACTATGGCTACACCTTC	CASSSSQGRINYGYTF
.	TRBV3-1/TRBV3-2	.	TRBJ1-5	TGTGCCAGCAGCCTTGGGGGGAGCAATCAGCCCCAGCATTTT	CASSLGGSNQPQHF
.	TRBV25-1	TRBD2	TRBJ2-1	TGTGCCAGCAGTTTAGCGGGAGGGCCACGCTACAATGAGCAGTTCTTC	CASSLAGGPRYNEQFF
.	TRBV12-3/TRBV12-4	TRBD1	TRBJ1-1	TGTGCCAGCAGAACAGGGGCAACGACGGAAGCTTTCTTT	CASRTGATTEAFF
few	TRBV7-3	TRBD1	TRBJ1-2	TGTGCCAGCAGCTTAACGGCGGGACAGATCTATGGCTACACCTTC	CASSLTAGQIYGYTF
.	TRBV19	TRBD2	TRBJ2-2	TGTGCCAGTAGTAGCTCCTCTCTAGCGGGAGCGGCCGGGGAGCTGTTTTTT	CASSSSSLAGAAGELFF
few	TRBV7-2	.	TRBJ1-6	TGTGCCAGCAGCTTACGGCCCGTGCAGAGGCCAGGGGAAAGTTCACCCCTCCACTTT	CASSLRPVQRPGESSPLHF
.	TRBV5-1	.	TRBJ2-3	TGCGCCAGCAGCTTGGCTGCCAGATCCACAGATACGCAGTATTTT	CASSLAARSTDTQYF
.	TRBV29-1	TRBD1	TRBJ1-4	TGCAGCGTTAGAGTTGACAGGGGGACTAATGAAAAACTGTTTTTT	CSVRVDRGTNEKLFF
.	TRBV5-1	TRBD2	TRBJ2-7	TGCGCCAGCAGCTTTGGAGCGGGAGGCTACGAGCAGTACTTC	CASSFGAGGYEQYF
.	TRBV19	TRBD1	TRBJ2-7	TGTGCCACCAACCCCCGGGGACAGTCCTACGAGCAGTACTTC	CATNPRGQSYEQYF
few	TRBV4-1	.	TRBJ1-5	TGCGCCAGCAGCCAAGTCCCGAATCAGCCCCAGCATTTT	CASSQVPNQPQHF
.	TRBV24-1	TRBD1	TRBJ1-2	TGTGCCACCAGTGATTTGAGGGCAGGGGGTCGGTATGGCTACACCTTC	CATSDLRAGGRYGYTF
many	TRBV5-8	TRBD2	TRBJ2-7	TGTGCCAGCAGCCTAGAAGGACTAGCGGGGCTCCGCTCCTACGAGCAGTACTTC	CASSLEGLAGLRSYEQYF
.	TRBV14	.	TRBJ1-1	TGTGCCAGCAGCCTCAGGGGATCCACTGAAGCTTTCTTT	CASSLRGSTEAFF
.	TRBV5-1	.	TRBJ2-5	TGCGCCAGCAGCTTTCCGGGACAAGAGACCCAGTACTTC	CASSFPGQETQYF
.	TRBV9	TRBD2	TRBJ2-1	TGTGCCAGCAGCGTAGATCTAGTCGGGGGGAATGAGCAGTTCTTC	CASSVDLVGGNEQFF
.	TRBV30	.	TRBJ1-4	TGTGCCTCGACGGCGGGGGGAAATGAAAAACTGTTTTTT	CASTAGGNEKLFF
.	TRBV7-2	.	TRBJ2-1	TGTGCCAGCAGCTCCGTGGGGGGAGTTGGCTCCTACAATGAGCAGTTCTTC	CASSSVGGVGSYNEQFF
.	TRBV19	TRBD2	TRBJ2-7	TGTGCCAGTAGTATTAGCGGGCTCAGCGAGCAGTACTTC	CASSISGLSEQYF
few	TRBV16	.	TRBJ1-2	TGTGCCAGCAGCCAAACAGGGTATGGCTACACCTTC	CASSQTGYGYTF
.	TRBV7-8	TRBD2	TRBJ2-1	TGTGCCAGCAGCTTAGGGGCGGGAGTGGGCTCCTACAATGAGCAGTTCTTC	CASSLGAGVGSYNEQFF
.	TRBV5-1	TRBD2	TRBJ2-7	TGCGCCAGCAGCTTGGGCCTAGCGGTCCCCGTAGGGGAGCAGTACTTC	CASSLGLAVPVGEQYF
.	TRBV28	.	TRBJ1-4	TGTGCCAGCAGGAGCCGGACAGTCAATGAAAAACTGTTTTTT	CASRSRTVNEKLFF
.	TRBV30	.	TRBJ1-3	TGTGCCTGGAGCCGAGCGGGAAACACCATATATTTT	CAWSRAGNTIYF
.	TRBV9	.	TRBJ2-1	TGTGCCAGCAGCGTAGACAGGGAGTTTGAGAATGAGCAGTTCTTC	CASSVDREFENEQFF